This section outlines one T cell receptor beta chain sequence together with its context. Antigen unknown. This sample is drawn from a study of regulatory dendritic cells for organ transplantation. Study conclusions and caveats: Naive T cells showed high diversity, memory cells less, memory CD8+ least. Regulatory dendritic cells appeared to expand memory CD8+ clones less than mature ones. Alloreactive memory CD8+ T cell pools varied considerably between individuals.

The CDR3 loop spans 14 amino acids. Germline CDR1 MDHEN, CDR2 SYDVKM. Trimming shortened V by 2 bases and J by 5 bases, and 12 bases separated the two germline ends. The method was immunoSEQ multiplex PCR; TCRdb's version includes in-frame clones alone and lacks a portion of them. Among some 35,000 clones, around 90% were seen once, and the ten largest hold approximately 0.11%. The receptor was isolated from a human donor in good health. Specimen: naive CD8+ T cells from blood. Subset defined: CD45RA+ naive T cells. The genes are TRBV28 and TRBJ2-5; D may be TRBD2 (6 bases). The CDR3 is CASSLTGGGETQYF. DNA for the CDR3: TGTGCCAGCAGTTTAACTGGTGGGGGGGAGACCCAGTACTTC.